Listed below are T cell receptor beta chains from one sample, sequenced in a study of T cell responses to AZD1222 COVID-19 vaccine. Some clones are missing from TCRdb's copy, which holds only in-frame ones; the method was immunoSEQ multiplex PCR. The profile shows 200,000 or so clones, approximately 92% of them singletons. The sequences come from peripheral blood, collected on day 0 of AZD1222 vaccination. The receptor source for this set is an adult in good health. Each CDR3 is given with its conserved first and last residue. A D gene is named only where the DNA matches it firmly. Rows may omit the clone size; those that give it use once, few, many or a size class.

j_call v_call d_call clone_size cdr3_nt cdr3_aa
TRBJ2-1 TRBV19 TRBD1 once TGTGCCACCGGGACAGGGCCGAATGAGCAGTTCTTC CATGTGPNEQFF
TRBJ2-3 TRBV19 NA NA TGTGCCAGTAGGGACCCTAGCGAAACCGATACGCAGTATTTT CASRDPSETDTQYF
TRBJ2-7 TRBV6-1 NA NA TGTGCCAGCAGTGAAGGGGTAGCAGCCTACGAGCAGTACTTC CASSEGVAAYEQYF
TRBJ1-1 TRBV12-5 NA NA TGTGCTAGTGGTTTAAGAAGCGCGACTGAAGCTTTCTTT CASGLRSATEAFF
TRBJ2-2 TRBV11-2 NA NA TGTGCCAGCAGCCCCCCCCTTACGGGTCTCCTCACAGGGGAGCTGTTTTTT CASSPPLTGLLTGELFF
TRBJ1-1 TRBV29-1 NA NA TGCAGCGTGGAGGACTCCGCTGAAGCTTTCTTT CSVEDSAEAFF
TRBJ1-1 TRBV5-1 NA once TGCGCCAGCAGCTTGTCGTTGGCCACAAAGAACACTGAAGCTTTCTTT CASSLSLATKNTEAFF
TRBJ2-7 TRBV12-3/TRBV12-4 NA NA TGTGCCAGCAGAGGTAGCATCATGCGCGAGCAGTACTTC CASRGSIMREQYF
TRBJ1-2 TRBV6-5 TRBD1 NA TGTGCCAGCAGACCTAGGGACAGGGATCACTATGGCTACACCTTC CASRPRDRDHYGYTF
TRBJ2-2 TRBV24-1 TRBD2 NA TGTGCCACCAGTGATCATCAAGGACTAGCGGGGAGCTCCCGGGAGCTGTTTTTT CATSDHQGLAGSSRELFF
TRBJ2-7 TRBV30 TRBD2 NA TGTGCCTGGAGAGGGACTAGCGGGAGTACCTACGAGCAGTACTTC CAWRGTSGSTYEQYF
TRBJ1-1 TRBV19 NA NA TGTGCCAGTAGTATCGGGGGGGCCGGGAACACTGAAGCTTTCTTT CASSIGGAGNTEAFF
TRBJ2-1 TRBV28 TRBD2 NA TGTGCCAGCAGCGCCAGCGGGGGGGCCTACAATGAGCAGTTCTTC CASSASGGAYNEQFF
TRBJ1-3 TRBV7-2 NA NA TGTGCCAGCAGCTTATTGGGACTCCAACGGGACACCATATATTTT CASSLLGLQRDTIYF
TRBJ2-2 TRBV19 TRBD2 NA TGTGCCAGTAGTATAGCGGGAGGGGCCGGGGAGCTGTTTTTT CASSIAGGAGELFF
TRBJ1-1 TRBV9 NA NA TGTGCCAGCAGCCCGGGCGTAGGGGAAGCTTTCTTT CASSPGVGEAFF
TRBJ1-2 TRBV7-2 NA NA TGTGCCAGCAGCTCCGTGTTTGGGGGGCTAGTTTATGGCTACACCTTC CASSSVFGGLVYGYTF
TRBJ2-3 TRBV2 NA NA TGTGCCAGCACCCCCGGGGGACAGATCCTAAACACAGATACGCAGTATTTT CASTPGGQILNTDTQYF
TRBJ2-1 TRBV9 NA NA TGTGCCAGCAGCCGGTACAATGAGCAGTTCTTC CASSRYNEQFF
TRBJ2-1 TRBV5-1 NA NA TGCGCCAGCAGCTTGAGAGATGAGCAGTTCTTC CASSLRDEQFF
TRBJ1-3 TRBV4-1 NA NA TGCGCCAGCAGCCAAGGAGGGGCCCAGGGAACTGGAAACACCATATATTTT CASSQGGAQGTGNTIYF
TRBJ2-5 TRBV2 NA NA TGTGCCAGCAGTGGGGGGCGAGAGACCCAGTACTTC CASSGGRETQYF
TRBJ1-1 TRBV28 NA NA TGTGCCAGCAGTCGGACATTTTCTGAAGCTTTCTTT CASSRTFSEAFF
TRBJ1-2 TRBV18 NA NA TGTGCCAGCTCACCACAAGGCAGGGGAGTGGTCTATGGCTACACCTTC CASSPQGRGVVYGYTF
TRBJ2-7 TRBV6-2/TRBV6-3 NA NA TGTGCCAGCAGTCGTGGAGGTAGTAGCTACGAGCAGTACTTC CASSRGGSSYEQYF
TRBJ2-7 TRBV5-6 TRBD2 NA TGTGCCAGCAGCTACTATGGGACTAGCGGGAGGAACGAGCAGTACTTC CASSYYGTSGRNEQYF
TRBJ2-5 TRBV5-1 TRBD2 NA TGCGCCAGCAGCTTGCCCCCCCGCGGGGGGCGGGTTGAGACCCAGTACTTC CASSLPPRGGRVETQYF
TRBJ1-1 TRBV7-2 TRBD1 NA TGTGCCAGCATCCCCACAGGGGGAAACACTGAAGCTTTCTTT CASIPTGGNTEAFF
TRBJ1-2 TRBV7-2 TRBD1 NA TGTGCCAGCAGTTTGGCTGACAGGGGACACACTAGGGGTTATGGCTACACCTTC CASSLADRGHTRGYGYTF
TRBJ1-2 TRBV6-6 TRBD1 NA TGTGCCAGCAGACACCGGGACAGCCCTATTTACTATGGCTACACCTTC CASRHRDSPIYYGYTF
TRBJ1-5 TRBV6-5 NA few TGTGCCAGCAGACCAGGACAGTATAGCAATCAGCCCCAGCATTTT CASRPGQYSNQPQHF
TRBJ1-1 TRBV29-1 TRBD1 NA TGCAGCGTTGGGGACAGCCCGAACACTGAAGCTTTCTTT CSVGDSPNTEAFF
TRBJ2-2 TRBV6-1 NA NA TGTGCCAGCAGTGAACGCAGGGCGAACACCGGGGAGCTGTTTTTT CASSERRANTGELFF
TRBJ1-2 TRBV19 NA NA TGTGCCAGTAGTATCGGGAAGGGAAGGAACTATGGCTACACCTTC CASSIGKGRNYGYTF
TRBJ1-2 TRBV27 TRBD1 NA TGTGCCAGCAGTTTTGTCGGGACAGCGCATTATGGCTACACCTTC CASSFVGTAHYGYTF